This entry lists 8 T cell receptor beta chains sequenced from one sample in a study of molecular identifiers for immune sequencing clone quantification. TCRdb re-called the PCR reads through MiXCR, storing one row per CDR3 protein. The profile covers under 650,000 distinct CDR3 sequences, with roughly 21% appearing a single time and roughly 0.9% taken by the ten largest. What was sequenced was naive CD8+ T cells from blood, with Jurkat cell RNA spiked in. Noted subset: FACS-sorted CD8+CD4-CCR7+CD45RA+ naive T cells. Receptors originate from a human donor in good health. Some libraries in this study had Jurkat cell RNA spiked in.

In the case of this clonotype: Mismatch with germline at one junction end may stem from a read error. This rearrangement joins TRBV27 to TRBJ2-7; 9 bases fit TRBD1. Germline V gene data show CDR1 as MNHEY and CDR2 as SMNVEV (reference sequence). The CDR3 consists of 15 residues. This CDR3 is CASSALQGAYYGQYF. DNA of the CDR3: TGTGCCAGCAGCGCACTACAGGGGGCCTACTACGGGCAGTACTTC.

Ten or more counts support this clonotype. The chain is built from TRBV12-3 or TRBV12-4 and TRBJ1-1; D is undetermined. The CDR3 totals 14 residues. The V gene lost 6 bases and the J gene lost 3 bases, with 14 bases spanning the gap. The CDR3 DNA follows: TGTGCCAGCAGATTGGAGGGTCGGGACACTGAAGCTTTCTTT. This codes for CASRLEGRDTEAFF.

Concerning this clonotype itself: A much larger clonotype is one base distant, so this may be a read error. The genes are TRBV20-1 and TRBJ2-7; the D gene could be TRBD1 or TRBD2 (5 bases each). Looked up from germline, CDR1 is DFQATT and CDR2 is SNEGSKA (reference sequence). The CDR3 length is 11 residues. The CDR3 region is CNAPWGYEQYF. The CDR3 DNA reads as TGCAATGCTCCCTGGGGGTACGAGCAGTACTTC.

This clonotype was observed a handful of times. The chain has TRBV3-1 and TRBJ2-1, with 15 bases aligning to TRBD2. This CDR3 has 20 residues. Germline V gene sequence: CDR1 LGHDT, CDR2 YNNKEL (reference sequence). The V segment lost 0 bases and the J segment 3 bases; nucleotides outside the gene matches: 9. For the CDR3, the DNA is TGTGCCAGCAGCCAAGACGGGACTAGCGGGAGGATCAATTACTACAATGAGCAGTTCTTC. This encodes CASSQDGTSGRINYYNEQFF.

J is TRBJ2-7 and V is TRBV11-2; D may correspond to TRBD1 or TRBD2 (7 bases each). Germline-derived CDR1 and CDR2 are SGHAT and FQNNGV. This CDR3 has 16 residues. Trimming shortened V by 4 bases and J by 3 bases, and 19 bases separated the two germline ends. The CDR3 DNA sequence: TGTGCCAGCAGCTCTTCCGGGGGGACAGTATTCTACGAGCAGTACTTC. This codes for CASSSSGGTVFYEQYF.

In its sample, this clonotype was seen a few times. This chain connects TRBV20-1 to TRBJ2-5; 12 bases align to TRBD2. The CDR3 has 16 residues. Germline V gene lookup returns CDR1 DFQATT and CDR2 SNEGSKA (reference sequence). Trimming removed 3 bases from V and 5 bases from J; junction bases left unmatched: 10. The CDR3 region has the DNA TGCAGTGCTAGCCCCTTACTAGCGGGGGGAGGGGAGACCCAGTACTTC. Translating gives CSASPLLAGGGETQYF.

This clonotype was picked up many times. The chain carries TRBV7-9 and TRBJ2-7; D is possibly TRBD1 (7 bases). Germline CDR1 is SEHNR and CDR2 is FQNEAQ (reference sequence). The V end lost 5 bases, the J end lost 3 bases, and 23 bases lay between the germline ends. The CDR3 totals 17 residues. The CDR3 loop is CASSPTTLQGGIYEQYF. The CDR3 nucleotides are TGTGCCAGCAGCCCTACCACCCTGCAGGGGGGTATCTACGAGCAGTACTTC.

Comments on this clonotype: At one of its ends the junction is not consistent with the germline gene, which may arise from a read error. The chain couples TRBV9 to TRBJ2-2; D possibly corresponds to TRBD1 (6 bases). The CDR3 length is 16 residues. Germline V gene sequence: CDR1 SGDLS, CDR2 YYNGEE. In DNA, the CDR3 is TGTGCCAGCAGCATGTGGGGGACACACAACACCGGGGAGCTGCTTTTT. This encodes CASSMWGTHNTGELLF.